Below are 8 T cell receptor beta chains sequenced from a single sample in a study of blood T cell repertoires in COVID-19. TCRdb's table, derived via immunoSEQ multiplex PCR, lists solely in-frame clones and lacks some. The sample yields roughly 100,000 clones, more than 75% seen once. The sequenced sample was peripheral blood. Receptors were obtained from a man aged 50-59 years with active or convalescent COVID-19.

The V call is TRBV29-1, the J call TRBJ2-7; 12 bases are a match to TRBD1. The V gene's germline CDR1 is SQVTM and CDR2 ANQGSEA. This CDR3 region has 13 residues. V gave up 6 bases and J gave up 7 bases; unmatched junction bases: 7. CDR3 loop: CSVTGTGGWEQYF. For the CDR3, the DNA is TGCAGCGTGACCGGGACAGGGGGCTGGGAGCAGTACTTC.

The rearrangement links TRBV7-2 to TRBJ2-7, with TRBD2 matching over 10 bases. Germline CDR1 is SGHTA and CDR2 is FQGNSA. V shed 5 bases, J shed 2 bases, and the junction held 6 bases outside the gene matches. The CDR3 is 15 amino acids. As DNA, the CDR3 is TGTGCCAGCAGCCCTGCCGGGACTAGCGCCTACGAGCAGTACTTC. Translation gives CASSPAGTSAYEQYF.

The V call is TRBV6-2 or TRBV6-3, the J call TRBJ1-2, with D perhaps TRBD1 (6 bases). Germline V gives CDR1 MNHEY, CDR2 SVGEGT. V gave up 6 bases and J gave up 8 bases, with 16 bases separating them. This CDR3 has 13 amino acids. The CDR3 is CASSSWTVEGYTF. The CDR3, as DNA: TGTGCCAGCAGCTCCTGGACAGTCGAGGGCTACACCTTC.

In this sample, this clone turned up a few times. The chain joins TRBV19 to TRBJ1-1, with 12 bases lining up with TRBD1. CDR1 and CDR2 from the germline V gene are LNHDA and SQIVND (reference sequence). The CDR3 sequence is 16 residues long. With 6 bases clipped from V and 4 bases from J, the junction kept 9 bases outside the gene matches. Here the CDR3 reads CASRPGQGATGTEAFF. The CDR3 DNA follows: TGTGCCAGTAGACCGGGACAGGGGGCTACGGGCACTGAAGCTTTCTTT.

The CDR3 here is CASSPGLEIEAFF. The CDR3 coding sequence is TGTGCCAGCAGCCCCGGACTAGAGATAGAAGCTTTCTTT. The chain has TRBV7-8 and TRBJ1-1; D call uncertain. The ends were cut back, 5 bases at V and 8 bases at J, with 15 bases in the middle. The germline V gene encodes CDR1 SGHVS and CDR2 FQNEAQ. The CDR3 is 13 amino acids.

The rearrangement uses TRBV4-1 and TRBJ2-5; 8 nucleotides line up with TRBD2. The CDR3 is 16 amino acids. From germline, CDR1 is MGHRA and CDR2 YSYEKL. The V and J ends lost 0 bases and 5 bases, in that order; junction bases with no gene match: 8. The CDR3 is CASSQDRRGGLETQYF. DNA for the CDR3: TGCGCCAGCAGCCAAGATCGACGGGGGGGCCTGGAGACCCAGTACTTC.

CDR3 protein: CASSYLPSGGDYEQYF. The CDR3 DNA sequence: TGTGCCAGCAGTTACTTACCTAGCGGGGGAGACTACGAGCAGTACTTC. This sequence joins TRBV6-2 or TRBV6-3 and TRBJ2-7; 10 nucleotides match TRBD2. The CDR3 sequence is 16 residues long. CDR1 is MNHEY, CDR2 SVGEGT, per germline. Trimming took 1 base from V and 3 from J; bases not matched to a gene: 6.

Notes on this clone: The sample carries other DNA sequences with the same CDR3. This rearrangement joins TRBV27 to TRBJ2-3; 10 bases are a match to TRBD2. V lost 6 bases to trimming and J lost 3 bases; unmatched junction nucleotides: 0. Germline V CDR1 and CDR2: MNHEY, SMNVEV (reference sequence). The CDR3 contains 13 residues. The CDR3 DNA reads as TGTGCCAGCAGGACTAGCGGGACAGATACGCAGTATTTT. It encodes CASRTSGTDTQYF.